A single TCR beta chain is shown here with its context. Germline is not matched at one junction end, which may reflect a read error. This specimen belongs to a study of blood T cell repertoires in COVID-19. Study details: From the United States, Italy and Spain came samples of acute and convalescent COVID-19. The analysed material was cDNA or gDNA that came from T cells, B-cell-depleted T cells, or PBMCs.

Clones were sequenced by immunoSEQ multiplex PCR, and TCRdb holds only the in-frame ones, with some missing. The sample lists about 380,000 clones, roughly four fifths occurring once. The sequencing sample was made of peripheral blood. This TCR derives from a human donor with acute or convalescent COVID-19. The donor label of this sample is uncertain.

The CDR3 reads CASRPRDSVAINKKLFF. The CDR3, as DNA: TGTGCCAGCAGACCCCGGGACAGCGTCGCAATTAATAAAAAACTGTTTTTT. The chain is built from TRBV5-5 and TRBJ1-4; 7 bases line up with TRBD1. Germline V gene lookup returns CDR1 SGHKS and CDR2 YYEKEE (reference sequence). This CDR3 spans 17 amino acids. The complete variable domain, with remaining parts taken from reference TRBV5-5 and TRBJ1-4, reads DAGVTQSPTHLIKTRGQQVTLRCSPISGHKSVSWYQQVLGQGPQFIFQYYEKEERGRGNFPDRFSARQFPNYSSELNVNALLLGDSALYLCASRPRDSVAINKKLFFGSGTQLSVL.